This TCR beta chain emerged from a study of glioma-infiltrating T cells after dendritic cell vaccination. Study summary: Dendritic cells derived from monocytes and pulsed with autologous tumor lysate formed the vaccine.

This CDR3 is built from 17 residues. V shed 0 bases and J 4 bases; nucleotides not matched to a gene: 8. Germline V lookup: CDR1 LGHNA, CDR2 YNFKEQ. Study results and caveats: Higher pretreatment TIL content predicted longer progression-free time and survival.

Time point given: after dendritic cell vaccination, including at tumor progression/relapse. In the case of this clone: Its cognate antigen is unknown.

The PCR used 60 V beta and 13 J beta primers. Sequenced by immunoSEQ multiplex PCR; TCRdb stores in-frame clones only, minus some. This table has 99,000 or so clones, 80% appearing once. Sequenced here: blood, sampled after dendritic cell vaccination. The TCR was taken from a human donor with glioblastoma. V gene TRBV4-2 combines with J gene TRBJ2-5; 10 bases agree with TRBD2. CDR3 amino acids: CASSQDPSGGARETQYF. The DNA of the CDR3 is TGTGCCAGCAGCCAAGATCCCAGCGGGGGGGCCAGAGAGACCCAGTACTTC.